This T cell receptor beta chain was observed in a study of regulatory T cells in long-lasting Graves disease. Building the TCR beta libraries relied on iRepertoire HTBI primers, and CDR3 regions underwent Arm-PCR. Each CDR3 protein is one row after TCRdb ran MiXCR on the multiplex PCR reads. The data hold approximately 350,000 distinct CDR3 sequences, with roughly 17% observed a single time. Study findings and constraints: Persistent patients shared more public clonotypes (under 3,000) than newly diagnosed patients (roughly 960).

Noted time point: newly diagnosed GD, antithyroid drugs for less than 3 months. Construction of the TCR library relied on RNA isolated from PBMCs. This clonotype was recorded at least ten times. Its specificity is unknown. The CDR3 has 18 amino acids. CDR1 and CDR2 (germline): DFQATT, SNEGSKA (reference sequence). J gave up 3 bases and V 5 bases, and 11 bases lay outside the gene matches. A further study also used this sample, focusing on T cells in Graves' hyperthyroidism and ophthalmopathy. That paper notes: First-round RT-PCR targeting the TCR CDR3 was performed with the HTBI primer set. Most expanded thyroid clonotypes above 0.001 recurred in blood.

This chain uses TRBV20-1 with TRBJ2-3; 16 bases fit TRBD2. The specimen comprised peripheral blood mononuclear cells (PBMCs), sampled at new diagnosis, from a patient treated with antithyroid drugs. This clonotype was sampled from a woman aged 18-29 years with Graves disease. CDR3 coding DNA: TGCAGTGCTCGTAGCGGGACTAGCGGGGGGGCGGGGACAGATACGCAGTATTTT. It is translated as CSARSGTSGGAGTDTQYF.